Shown below are 22 T cell receptor beta chains from a single sample sequenced in a study of cytomegalovirus exposure and HLA in healthy donors. Sequencing used immunoSEQ multiplex PCR; TCRdb keeps in-frame clones, though not all of them. The profile shows a few hundred thousand clones, 75% to 90% of them singletons. Source material: PBMCs. The receptors shown here come from a woman aged 18-29 years in good health and CMV-seronegative.

This chain uses TRBV7-2 with TRBJ2-3; D is undetermined. The CDR3 length is 15 residues. With 4 bases removed from V and 8 bases from J, the gap between germline ends came to 19 bases. Germline loops: CDR1 SGHTA, CDR2 FQGNSA. CDR3 sequence (DNA): TGTGCCAGCAGCTCCTCCCAGTGGGCCTCTGGTACGCAGTATTTT. It codes for CASSSSQWASGTQYF.

The chain combines TRBV2 with TRBJ2-4; 9 positions match TRBD1. The germline V gene encodes CDR1 SNHLY and CDR2 FYNNEI. V was clipped by 2 bases and J by 1 base; unmatched bases: 21. This CDR3 contains 22 residues. CDR3 residues: CASSEYLISGQGTLAAKNIQYF. DNA for the CDR3: TGTGCCAGCAGTGAATATTTGATCTCGGGACAGGGAACCTTGGCGGCCAAAAACATTCAGTACTTC.

CDR3 protein: CSVEGRAGTGYEQYF. CDR3 coding DNA: TGCAGCGTTGAAGGACGAGCGGGGACAGGTTACGAGCAGTACTTC. This chain joins TRBV29-1 and TRBJ2-7, with D possibly TRBD1 on 8 matching bases. CDR1 is SQVTM, CDR2 ANQGSEA, per germline. The CDR3 extends over 15 amino acids. Trimming removed 1 base at V and 4 bases at J, with 17 bases between.

The chain has TRBV6-6 and TRBJ2-5; a possible D gene is TRBD1 (6 bases). Germline V gives CDR1 MNHNY, CDR2 SVGAGI (reference sequence). V lost 2 bases and J 5 bases, leaving 9 bases between the germline ends. This CDR3 has 13 amino acids. The CDR3 DNA reads TGTGCCAGCAGTTACGGACAGTTGGAGACCCAGTACTTC. The encoded protein is CASSYGQLETQYF.

This clone has ten or more counts. This rearrangement joins TRBV7-2 to TRBJ2-1; 7 positions match TRBD2. The V gene's germline CDR1 is SGHTA and CDR2 FQGNSA. V was clipped by 3 bases and J by 2 bases; unmatched bases: 4. The CDR3 length is 15 residues. The CDR3 nucleotides are TGTGCCAGCAGCTTCCGCCGGGGGGCCTACAATGAGCAGTTCTTC. Amino acid sequence: CASSFRRGAYNEQFF.

The chain recombines TRBV12-5 with TRBJ2-3; the D is unclear. The CDR3 has 13 amino acids. V lost 6 bases and J lost 4, with 11 bases in between. Germline V CDR1 and CDR2: LGHNT, FRNRAP. The CDR3 DNA follows: TGTGCTAGTGGGACACCACTTGCAGATACGCAGTATTTT. As protein: CASGTPLADTQYF.

The gene calls are TRBV6-1 and TRBJ1-5; no clear D. With 4 bases removed from V and 3 bases from J, the gap between germline ends came to 13 bases. The CDR3 runs to 15 residues. CDR1 is MNHNS, CDR2 SASEGT, per germline. Here the CDR3 reads CASSGAGSSNQPQHF. Written as DNA, the CDR3 is TGTGCCAGCAGTGGAGCCGGGTCCTCCAATCAGCCCCAGCATTTT.

This clone appeared a few times. The CDR3 DNA is TGTGCCAGCAGGTTTGGACAGGGCTACGAGCAGTACTTC. Encoded protein: CASRFGQGYEQYF. The V gene is TRBV6-5, the J gene TRBJ2-7; 8 bases are a match to TRBD1. The CDR3 length is 13 residues. Germline-derived CDR1 and CDR2 are MNHEY and SVGAGI. V lost 6 bases and J lost 3; bases outside the gene matches: 4.

The genes are TRBV12-5 and TRBJ1-3; D ambiguous. CDR3 size: 16 residues. Trimming stripped 5 bases from V and 0 bases from J, with 14 bases between. CDR1 is LGHNT and CDR2 is FRNRAP in the germline V gene. In nucleotides, the CDR3 is TGTGCTAGTGGTCCTCCCGGGGTTAGCTCTGGAAACACCATATATTTT. It translates to CASGPPGVSSGNTIYF.

V usage is TRBV14 and J usage is TRBJ2-7, with 7 nucleotides matching TRBD2. V lost 1 base to trimming and J lost 2 bases; unmatched junction nucleotides: 8. This CDR3 has 16 residues. Looked up from germline, CDR1 is SGHDN and CDR2 is FVKESK. As DNA, the CDR3 is TGTGCCAGCAGCCAAGGAGGAGCGGGACCCACCTACGAGCAGTACTTC. Its translation is CASSQGGAGPTYEQYF. Complete variable domain (other parts from reference TRBV14 and TRBJ2-7): EAGVTQFPSHSVIEKGQTVTLRCDPISGHDNLYWYRRVMGKEIKFLLHFVKESKQDESGMPNNRFLAERTGGTYSTLKVQPAELEDSGVYFCASSQGGAGPTYEQYFGPGTRLTVT.

As for this clone: A read error may be the cause here, since a much bigger clone is one base away. This chain uses TRBV19 with TRBJ2-2; the match to TRBD1 covers 7 bases. V lost 9 bases to trimming and J lost 1 base; unmatched junction nucleotides: 2. Germline V gene sequence: CDR1 LNHDA, CDR2 SQIVND (reference sequence). This CDR3 is built from 13 residues. The CDR3 sequence: CASRQGNTGELFF. DNA for the CDR3: TGTGCCAGCAGACAGGGGAACACCGGGGAGCTGTTTTTT.

The J gene is TRBJ1-1, the V gene TRBV27; D possibly corresponds to TRBD1 (6 bases). This CDR3 is 15 amino acids long. The V gene lost 1 base and the J gene lost 4 bases, with 13 bases spanning the gap. Germline V lookup: CDR1 MNHEY, CDR2 SMNVEV (reference sequence). The CDR3: CASSLWGGASTEAFF. CDR3 bases: TGTGCCAGCAGTTTATGGGGGGGCGCGAGCACTGAAGCTTTCTTT.

The chain is built from TRBV7-8 and TRBJ1-2, with unresolved D. Germline V CDR1 and CDR2: SGHVS, FQNEAQ. The germline V and J ends were trimmed by 5 bases and 4 bases, with 17 bases remaining between them. CDR3 size: 15 residues. CDR3 bases: TGTGCCAGCAGCCCCTCCACCGGGGTAGTCTATGGCTACACCTTC. Translation gives CASSPSTGVVYGYTF.

This clone was counted between two and nine times. The chain recombines TRBV19 with TRBJ1-1; D is unresolved. V was trimmed by 1 base and J by 6 bases, leaving 9 bases between them. Germline V lookup: CDR1 LNHDA, CDR2 SQIVND (reference sequence). This CDR3 region has 13 residues. CDR3 in DNA: TGTGCCAGTAGTATAGCGGCACTAGCTGAAGCTTTCTTT. It translates to CASSIAALAEAFF.

The chain links TRBV7-2 to TRBJ1-1, with 11 bases that match TRBD1. Germline V gives CDR1 SGHTA, CDR2 FQGNSA. J was trimmed by 5 bases and V by 1 base; bases with no gene match: 3. The CDR3 loop spans 15 amino acids. The CDR3, as DNA: TGTGCCAGCAGCTTAGTGGGACAGGGGGAAACTGAAGCTTTCTTT. It encodes CASSLVGQGETEAFF.

A single count supports this clone. The chain combines TRBV10-3 with TRBJ2-1, with 10 bases that match TRBD2. Losses at the gene ends were 0 bases for V and 6 bases for J; bases not matched to a gene: 2. Looked up from germline, CDR1 is ENHRY and CDR2 is SYGVKD. CDR3 length: 15 amino acids. The CDR3 loop reads CAISESLAGANEQFF. The DNA of the CDR3 is TGTGCCATCAGTGAGTCGCTAGCGGGAGCCAATGAGCAGTTCTTC.

The chain links TRBV6-5 to TRBJ1-1; 7 bases line up with TRBD1. Trimming cost V 6 bases and J 1 base; bases outside gene matches: 5. The CDR3 length is 14 residues. Germline-derived CDR1 and CDR2 are MNHEY and SVGAGI. CDR3 sequence: CASSRGAGNTEAFF. The CDR3, as DNA: TGTGCCAGCAGCAGGGGGGCGGGGAACACTGAAGCTTTCTTT.

The chain couples TRBV28 to TRBJ2-5; no definite D call. Germline assignment: CDR1 MDHEN and CDR2 SYDVKM. This CDR3 spans 15 amino acids. V lost 1 base and J 3 bases, leaving 12 bases between the germline ends. This CDR3 reads CASSLYGHLKETQYF. The CDR3, as DNA: TGTGCCAGCAGTTTATATGGGCATTTAAAAGAGACCCAGTACTTC.

This clone was seen a single time. This chain connects TRBV5-1 to TRBJ1-4, with a possible D match to TRBD1 (6 bases). CDR1 is SGHRS and CDR2 is YFSETQ in the germline V gene. With 4 bases removed from V and 5 bases from J, the gap between germline ends came to 15 bases. CDR3 length: 15 residues. The CDR3 coding sequence is TGCGCCAGCAGCAGTCAGGGGCAGTTGAATGAAAAACTGTTTTTT. This translates into CASSSQGQLNEKLFF.

The V call is TRBV29-1, the J call TRBJ1-1, with TRBD1 matching 7 bases. V trimming: 6 bases; J trimming: 4 bases; junction bases outside the gene matches: 14. From germline, CDR1 is SQVTM and CDR2 ANQGSEA. The CDR3 runs to 15 residues. The CDR3 spells CSVPRTGSVITEAFF. The CDR3 bases are TGCAGCGTCCCACGGACAGGTTCCGTGATCACTGAAGCTTTCTTT.

V usage is TRBV9 and J usage is TRBJ2-7; 7 bases match TRBD1. The CDR3 runs 14 residues. Per the germline V gene, CDR1 is SGDLS and CDR2 is YYNGEE. The J segment lost 2 bases and the V segment lost 4 bases, leaving 6 bases of the junction unmatched. The CDR3 loop is CASSTGVVPYEQYF. CDR3 bases: TGTGCCAGCAGCACAGGGGTGGTCCCCTACGAGCAGTACTTC.

This chain connects TRBV2 to TRBJ1-1; 7 bases are a match to TRBD1. This CDR3 region has 13 residues. Germline assignment: CDR1 SNHLY and CDR2 FYNNEI. After removal of 9 bases from V and 0 bases from J, the junction contained 4 bases not matched to a gene. The CDR3 region has the DNA TGTGCCAGTATGGGACAGATGAACACTGAAGCTTTCTTT. Amino acid sequence: CASMGQMNTEAFF. The whole variable domain, filled in from reference TRBV2 and TRBJ1-1, reads EPEVTQTPSHQVTQMGQEVILRCVPISNHLYFYWYRQILGQKVEFLVSFYNNEISEKSEIFDDQFSVERPDGSNFTLKIRSTKLEDSAMYFCASMGQMNTEAFFGQGTRLTVV.